Shown below are 13 T cell receptor beta chains from a single sample sequenced in a study of shared clonotypes between healthy human individuals. The method was immunoSEQ multiplex PCR; TCRdb's version includes in-frame clones alone and lacks a portion of them. The sample lists about 2.4 million clones, 93% occurring once. Sequenced input: naive CD4+ T cells from PBMCs. Subset described: CD45RA+ positively selected. Receptors originate from a man younger than 35 in good health. Some clones in this sample may be carry-over from other donors' samples.

The chain has TRBV28 and TRBJ2-1; no definite D call. The germline gives CDR1 MDHEN, CDR2 SYDVKM. The CDR3 totals 16 residues. V lost 4 bases and J lost 1, with 14 bases in between. The CDR3 bases are TGTGCCAGCAGTTCCCGCCCGGCGGCATCCTACAATGAGCAGTTCTTC. The encoded protein is CASSSRPAASYNEQFF.

CDR3 sequence (DNA): TGTGCCAGCAGTGAAGTCGGACGGCTACTTAAAAACATTCAGTACTTC. Protein: CASSEVGRLLKNIQYF. The chain carries TRBV6-1 and TRBJ2-4; no clear D gene. This CDR3 comprises 16 residues. The germline V and J ends were trimmed by 1 base and 4 bases, with 14 bases remaining between them. Germline CDR1 is MNHNS and CDR2 is SASEGT.

A remark on this clone: The sample contains more than one DNA sequence encoding this CDR3. CDR3 sequence reads: CASSLGQSNQPQHF. As DNA, the CDR3 is TGCGCCAGCAGCCTAGGACAGAGCAATCAGCCCCAGCATTTT. The chain joins TRBV5-1 to TRBJ1-5; possibly TRBD1 for D (6 bases). Trimming removed 4 bases from V and 1 base from J, with 9 bases in between. The CDR3 is made up of 14 amino acids. Germline CDR1 is SGHRS and CDR2 is YFSETQ.

The genes are TRBV7-6 and TRBJ2-7; D assignment may be TRBD1 or TRBD2 (5 bases each). Germline V gene sequence: CDR1 SGHVS, CDR2 FNYEAQ. The CDR3 sequence is 16 residues long. Trimming cost V 5 bases and J 0 bases, with 17 bases left between them. CDR3 nucleotide sequence: TGTGCCAGCAGCGAATTCGGGACGCTGACCTCCTACGAGCAGTACTTC. Translated, it gives CASSEFGTLTSYEQYF.

This chain connects TRBV18 to TRBJ2-3; the match to TRBD2 covers 10 bases. The CDR3 runs to 16 residues. Germline assignment: CDR1 KGHSH and CDR2 LQKENI. With V trimmed by 3 bases and J by 2 bases, 5 bases remained unmatched. In nucleotides, the CDR3 is TGTGCCAGCTCACCCCCCCTAGCGGGAGCCACAGATACGCAGTATTTT. Amino acid sequence: CASSPPLAGATDTQYF.

The gene calls are TRBV4-3 and TRBJ2-2, with D possibly TRBD1 on 5 matching bases. CDR1 LGHNA and CDR2 YSLEER come from the germline V gene. The CDR3 is 15 amino acids. Trimming removed 4 bases at V and 0 bases at J, with 9 bases between. The CDR3: CASSRRGANTGELFF. In DNA form, the CDR3 reads TGCGCCAGCAGCCGAAGGGGCGCGAACACCGGGGAGCTGTTTTTT.

The chain recombines TRBV11-2 with TRBJ2-7, with D perhaps given as TRBD1 or TRBD2 (5 bases each). V was shortened by 0 bases and J by 10 bases, with 13 bases between the two germline ends. This CDR3 is built from 13 residues. The germline V gene has CDR1 SGHAT and CDR2 FQNNGV. CDR3 residues: CASSLEEDTQQYF. CDR3 sequence (DNA): TGTGCCAGCAGCTTAGAGGAGGACACGCAACAGTACTTC.

As DNA, the CDR3 is TGTGCCAGCAGCTTAGGTTGGGCAGCCGGGGAAAAACTGTTTTTT. This encodes CASSLGWAAGEKLFF. The rearrangement links TRBV11-2 to TRBJ1-4; no reliable D call. This CDR3 spans 15 amino acids. The V end lost 1 base, the J end lost 8 bases, and 14 bases lay between the germline ends. Germline CDR1 and CDR2: SGHAT and FQNNGV.

V gene TRBV18 combines with J gene TRBJ1-4, with TRBD1 identical over 8 bases. The length of the CDR3 is 15 residues. Trimming removed 3 bases from V and 6 bases from J; junction bases left unmatched: 6. CDR1 and CDR2 (germline): KGHSH, LQKENI. The CDR3 loop is CASSPLQGVDEKLFF. CDR3 nucleotide sequence: TGTGCCAGCTCACCTCTACAGGGGGTGGATGAAAAACTGTTTTTT.

The chain combines TRBV6-1 with TRBJ1-5, with D unclear. Germline assignment: CDR1 MNHNS and CDR2 SASEGT. V was trimmed by 5 bases and J by 11 bases, leaving 10 bases between them. The CDR3 is 11 residues long. The CDR3 region has the DNA TGTGCCAGCAGTCATATATCGGCCCAGCATTTT. It specifies CASSHISAQHF.

The chain links TRBV5-4 to TRBJ2-7, with D possibly matching TRBD1 (5 bases). CDR1 is SGHNT, CDR2 YYREEE, per germline (reference sequence). V lost 4 bases and J lost 2, with 10 bases in between. The CDR3 has 13 residues. CDR3 amino acids: CASSNRQTYEQYF. Written as DNA, the CDR3 is TGTGCCAGCAGCAACAGACAGACCTACGAGCAGTACTTC. Supplemented by reference TRBV5-4 and TRBJ2-7, the full variable domain reads ETGVTQSPTHLIKTRGQQVTLRCSSQSGHNTVSWYQQALGQGPQFIFQYYREEENGRGNFPPRFSGLQFPNYSSELNVNALELDDSALYLCASSNRQTYEQYFGPGTRLTVT.

The chain is built from TRBV11-2 and TRBJ1-5; 10 nucleotides line up with TRBD1. The CDR3 length is 15 residues. Germline trimming cut 5 bases from V and 3 bases from J; bases unmatched to any gene: 4. From germline, CDR1 is SGHAT and CDR2 FQNNGV. CDR3 protein: CASSPGQGSNQPQHF. Written as DNA, the CDR3 is TGTGCCAGCAGCCCGGGACAGGGGTCCAATCAGCCCCAGCATTTT.

The chain is built from TRBV29-1 and TRBJ2-3, with D hard to call. This CDR3 has 11 residues. V lost 6 bases and J 6 bases, leaving 10 bases between the germline ends. Germline lookup yields CDR1 SQVTM and CDR2 ANQGSEA. The CDR3: CSVLFGDTQYF. CDR3 nucleotide sequence: TGCAGCGTCCTATTCGGGGATACGCAGTATTTT.